Listed here is a single T cell receptor (beta chain). This clone's antigen is unknown. No much larger clone is present one base from it, and per-base qualities are unavailable. This entry belongs to a study of blood T cell repertoires in COVID-19 (dated by TCRdb to 2020 to 2021). As for the study more broadly: Samples from collaborators originated in the United States, Italy and Spain and spanned both the acute and convalescent phases of COVID-19. The repertoires were released in a freely available public database meant as a resource for research on the immune response to SARS-CoV-2. The prospective study material was composed of cDNA or gDNA derived from T cells, B-cell-depleted T cells, or PBMCs. Samples were obtained from the ongoing ImmuneRACE study (first 160 participants) and from 1,254 subjects provided by 6 global collaborators. The sample metadata nearly always contained a de-identified subject ID, COVID-19 status, age in years and sex. The dataset comprised deeply sampled blood TCRbeta repertoires from subjects exposed to, actively infected with, or recovered from COVID-19. Where available, HLA class I and class II types were taken from metadata supplied by the sample provider and were not determined by assay-based typing.

The collaborating institutions used their own protocols to collect whole blood in K2EDTA tubes. Collaborator samples were shipped for TCRbeta analysis as frozen whole blood, isolated PBMCs, or DNA extracted from either sample type. The CDR3 sequence holds 15 residues, the cysteine and phenylalanine included. The read is trimmed to its CDR3 DNA, 45 bases read in frame from base 1. The germline V gene sets CDR1 to SGHNT and CDR2 to YENEEA. Cut back by 1 base and 8 bases, the V and J ends lie 15 bases apart. Study-level results and caveats: How much clinical and demographic metadata was included differed by source and by participant, and the metadata was provided uncurated.

TCRbeta CDR3 regions were amplified from genomic DNA by means of the immunoSEQ Assay, a bias-controlled multiplex PCR. Under the source paper's analysis protocol: Within the assay, amplification of reference gene primers was used to estimate how many nucleated cells each sample contained. Sequence reads were collapsed and filtered to measure the absolute abundance of every unique TCRbeta CDR3 rearrangement. For each sample, productive Simpson clonality was calculated by taking the square root of Simpson's diversity index across productive rearrangements. Drawn from immuneACCESS, this table holds only the in-frame rearrangements with V and J called that TCRdb kept. Clones are partly lost; checked studies trace under half to an unresolved V gene and leave the rest unexplained. That table supplies the V and J calls and clone size; D and trimming were determined from the DNA. This sample holds 90,000 to 120,000 clones; approximately 83% were observed only once. The top ten clones comprise approximately 3.5% of the sample.

The V and J genes are TRBV11-3 and TRBJ2-1; the D gene is unclear. The sequencing input was peripheral blood. The source is a woman older than 75 with active or convalescent COVID-19. The CDR3 region has the sequence CASSLGRQAIDEQFF. The nucleotide sequence is given as TGTGCCAGCAGCTTAGGGCGCCAGGCCATCGATGAGCAGTTCTTC.